The 25 T cell receptor beta chains below come from one sample, sequenced in a study of T cell responses to AZD1222 COVID-19 vaccine. This table comes from immunoSEQ multiplex PCR, and its TCRdb copy is limited to in-frame clones, with some not included. The top ten hold roughly 7% of the sample, which has 130,000 or so clones, about 93% seen once. The starting material was peripheral blood, obtained on day 0 of AZD1222 vaccination. Receptor source: an adult in good health.

This clone was recorded once. The rearrangement joins TRBV2 to TRBJ1-5; TRBD1 might be the D (5 bases). V was cut by 6 bases and J by 6 bases, with 12 bases left in between. The CDR3 is 13 residues long. Germline V lookup: CDR1 SNHLY, CDR2 FYNNEI. CDR3 bases: TGTGCCAGCAGCAGGGAGGGTAGTCAGCCCCAGCATTTT. This encodes CASSREGSQPQHF.

The chain joins TRBV6-6 to TRBJ2-5, with 7 bases matching TRBD2. V gave up 6 bases and J gave up 5 bases; unmatched junction bases: 9. Germline V gene data show CDR1 as MNHNY and CDR2 as SVGAGI (reference sequence). This CDR3 has 14 amino acids. The CDR3 reads CASRRSWGGETQYF. DNA of the CDR3: TGTGCCAGCAGACGTAGCTGGGGGGGGGAGACCCAGTACTTC.

This clone was detected only a few times. The genes are TRBV7-9 and TRBJ1-1; D may be TRBD1 (5 bases). V lost 4 bases and J 5 bases, leaving 17 bases between the germline ends. The CDR3 is 15 amino acids. CDR1 SEHNR and CDR2 FQNEAQ come from the germline V gene (reference sequence). The CDR3 is CASSSDSGSGTEAFF. The CDR3 bases are TGTGCCAGCAGCTCCGACAGTGGTTCTGGGACTGAAGCTTTCTTT. Combining the CDR3 with reference TRBV7-9 and TRBJ1-1 gives the whole variable domain DTGVSQNPRHKITKRGQNVTFRCDPISEHNRLYWYRQTLGQGPEFLTYFQNEAQLEKSRLLSDRFSAERPKGSFSTLEIQRTEQGDSAMYLCASSSDSGSGTEAFFGQGTRLTVV.

The rearrangement links TRBV7-9 to TRBJ1-1; 10 nucleotides line up with TRBD1. Germline V gene lookup returns CDR1 SEHNR and CDR2 FQNEAQ (reference sequence). With V trimmed by 0 bases and J by 5 bases, 3 bases remained unmatched. The CDR3 spans 15 residues. The CDR3 DNA is TGTGCCAGCAGCTTAGCCCCGGGACAGGGGACTGAAGCTTTCTTT. It encodes CASSLAPGQGTEAFF. Full variable domain (missing parts from reference TRBV7-9 and TRBJ1-1): DTGVSQNPRHKITKRGQNVTFRCDPISEHNRLYWYRQTLGQGPEFLTYFQNEAQLEKSRLLSDRFSAERPKGSFSTLEIQRTEQGDSAMYLCASSLAPGQGTEAFFGQGTRLTVV.

V usage is TRBV12-3 or TRBV12-4 and J usage is TRBJ2-5, with TRBD2 matching over 7 bases. The J segment lost 1 base and the V segment lost 8 bases, leaving 4 bases of the junction unmatched. CDR3 length: 13 amino acids. In DNA form, the CDR3 reads TGTGCCAGCCGGGCGGGAGTCCAAGAGACCCAGTACTTC. Its translation: CASRAGVQETQYF.

The gene calls are TRBV30 and TRBJ1-4, with D possibly matching TRBD1 (6 bases). Germline V lookup: CDR1 GTSNPN, CDR2 SVGIG (reference sequence). Trimming took off 5 bases at V and 4 bases at J, with 8 bases between the two ends. The CDR3 runs 12 residues. The CDR3, as DNA: TGTGCCTGGGGACAGAATAATGAAAAACTGTTTTTT. Protein sequence: CAWGQNNEKLFF.

CDR3 residues: CASSPGLAGREQYF. DNA for the CDR3: TGTGCCAGCAGCCCCGGACTAGCGGGAAGGGAGCAGTACTTC. This rearrangement joins TRBV6-6 to TRBJ2-7, with TRBD2 matching over 12 bases. The CDR3 extends over 14 amino acids. CDR1 and CDR2 from the germline V gene are MNHNY and SVGAGI (reference sequence). The V segment lost 6 bases and the J segment 7 bases; nucleotides outside the gene matches: 7.

The sample holds one count of this clone. The rearrangement links TRBV5-4 to TRBJ1-1; D uncertain. V was clipped by 4 bases and J by 6 bases, with 10 bases between them. The germline V gene has CDR1 SGHNT and CDR2 YYREEE (reference sequence). CDR3 length: 12 residues. CDR3 sequence reads: CASSRKEAEAFF. CDR3 bases: TGTGCCAGCAGCCGGAAGGAGGCTGAAGCTTTCTTT. Based on the CDR3 plus reference TRBV5-4 and TRBJ1-1, the full variable domain is ETGVTQSPTHLIKTRGQQVTLRCSSQSGHNTVSWYQQALGQGPQFIFQYYREEENGRGNFPPRFSGLQFPNYSSELNVNALELDDSALYLCASSRKEAEAFFGQGTRLTVV.

CDR3: CASSRWQGFTDTQYF. In nucleotides, the CDR3 is TGTGCCAGCTCACGGTGGCAGGGGTTCACAGATACGCAGTATTTT. The rearrangement joins TRBV2 to TRBJ2-3; weak D call: TRBD1 (6 bases). Trimming removed 8 bases from V and 2 bases from J, with 17 bases in between. Looked up from germline, CDR1 is SNHLY and CDR2 is FYNNEI. This CDR3 spans 15 amino acids.

The genes are TRBV28 and TRBJ1-3, with 9 positions matching TRBD1. Germline V gene data show CDR1 as MDHEN and CDR2 as SYDVKM. This CDR3 has 16 amino acids. V was clipped by 5 bases and J by 4 bases; unmatched bases: 9. CDR3 protein: CASSTTGGARGNTIYF. The CDR3, as DNA: TGTGCCAGCAGTACAACAGGGGGCGCACGAGGAAACACCATATATTTT.

This chain joins TRBV29-1 and TRBJ2-7; D tentatively fits TRBD1 or TRBD2 (5 bases each). CDR1 SQVTM and CDR2 ANQGSEA come from the germline V gene. The CDR3 totals 15 residues. V lost 6 bases, J lost 4 bases, and 22 bases lay in between. The CDR3 is CSVRATGGSLYEQYF. The CDR3 nucleotides read TGCAGCGTACGTGCTACAGGAGGATCATTATACGAGCAGTACTTC.

The V gene is TRBV28, the J gene TRBJ1-1; D remains ambiguous. This CDR3 has 11 amino acids. Trimming left V 7 bases short and J 10 bases short, with 13 bases between. Germline V gives CDR1 MDHEN, CDR2 SYDVKM. CDR3 sequence reads: CASTSPTVAFF. The CDR3, as DNA: TGTGCCAGCACCTCCCCGACCGTAGCTTTCTTT.

The chain recombines TRBV29-1 with TRBJ1-2; a possible D gene is TRBD1 (5 bases). CDR1 and CDR2 from the germline V gene are SQVTM and ANQGSEA. The CDR3 length is 14 residues. V dropped 0 bases and J dropped 4 bases, with 12 bases sitting between them. The CDR3 spells CSVEDLGAIYGYTF. The DNA of the CDR3 is TGCAGCGTTGAAGATTTAGGGGCAATCTATGGCTACACCTTC.

The rearrangement joins TRBV6-2 or TRBV6-3 to TRBJ1-3; the D is unclear. CDR1 is MNHEY, CDR2 SVGEGT, per germline. Trimming took off 2 bases at V and 3 bases at J, with 11 bases between the two ends. This CDR3 region has 15 residues. Written as DNA, the CDR3 is TGTGCCAGCAGTTACGGACTATCCGGTGGAAACACCATATATTTT. Amino acids: CASSYGLSGGNTIYF.

V usage is TRBV6-2 or TRBV6-3 and J usage is TRBJ1-1; D not resolved. CDR1 and CDR2 (germline): MNHEY, SVGEGT. This CDR3 has 13 amino acids. V was cut by 3 bases and J by 6 bases, with 11 bases left in between. The CDR3 reads CASSYRRYPEAFF. CDR3 sequence (DNA): TGTGCCAGCAGTTATCGGAGATACCCTGAAGCTTTCTTT.

This clone appeared a few times. The V and J genes are TRBV19 and TRBJ2-3; 7 positions agree with TRBD2. Germline values: CDR1 LNHDA, CDR2 SQIVND (reference sequence). This CDR3 is 15 amino acids long. Trimming removed 3 bases from V and 4 bases from J; junction bases left unmatched: 7. CDR3 in amino acids: CASSIQRGPSDTQYF. The CDR3 DNA is TGTGCCAGTAGTATCCAGCGGGGCCCTTCAGATACGCAGTATTTT.

V usage is TRBV5-1 and J usage is TRBJ2-2, with no clear D. The CDR3 contains 12 residues. The germline CDR1 and CDR2 sequences are SGHRS and YFSETQ. Deletions cut 3 bases from V and 6 bases from J, with 6 bases between. This chain's CDR3 is CASSSDAGELFF. In nucleotides, the CDR3 is TGCGCCAGCAGCTCGGACGCCGGGGAGCTGTTTTTT. The complete variable domain, with remaining parts taken from reference TRBV5-1 and TRBJ2-2, reads KAGVTQTPRYLIKTRGQQVTLSCSPISGHRSVSWYQQTPGQGLQFLFEYFSETQRNKGNFPGRFSGRQFSNSRSEMNVSTLELGDSALYLCASSSDAGELFFGEGSRLTVL.

The rearrangement links TRBV6-4 to TRBJ2-1; TRBD1 matches at 8 bases. This CDR3 is 18 amino acids long. Germline CDR1 reads MRHNA; CDR2 reads SNTAGT. V shed 6 bases and J 9 bases; nucleotides not matched to a gene: 22. The CDR3 DNA sequence: TGTGCCAGCAGGCCTGGACAGGGCCCGGGGTACTCTGTAGGTGAGCAGTTCTTC. Its protein is CASRPGQGPGYSVGEQFF.

The V gene is TRBV11-2, the J gene TRBJ2-7, with 11 bases fitting TRBD2. Trimming removed 0 bases from V and 3 bases from J; junction bases left unmatched: 4. CDR1 is SGHAT, CDR2 FQNNGV, per germline. The CDR3 totals 16 residues. The CDR3 here is CASSLDKGLAVYEQYF. Here the CDR3 DNA reads TGTGCCAGCAGCTTAGATAAGGGACTAGCGGTCTACGAGCAGTACTTC.

This chain links TRBV9 with TRBJ2-2; a possible D gene is TRBD2 (7 bases). Trimming stripped 4 bases from V and 3 bases from J, with 19 bases between. The CDR3 loop spans 17 amino acids. Germline V CDR1 and CDR2: SGDLS, YYNGEE. The CDR3 loop reads CASSISRGGSDTGELFF. For the CDR3, the DNA is TGTGCCAGCAGCATATCGAGGGGGGGAAGTGACACCGGGGAGCTGTTTTTT. Together with reference TRBV9 and TRBJ2-2, the CDR3 gives the full variable domain: DSGVTQTPKHLITATGQRVTLRCSPRSGDLSVYWYQQSLDQGLQFLIQYYNGEERAKGNILERFSAQQFPDLHSELNLSSLELGDSALYFCASSISRGGSDTGELFFGEGSRLTVL.

The rearrangement uses TRBV29-1 and TRBJ1-5; D is undetermined. Germline CDR1 and CDR2: SQVTM and ANQGSEA. Trimming took 4 bases from V and 8 from J, leaving 15 bases between them. The CDR3 spans 13 residues. The CDR3 coding sequence is TGCAGCGTTGGGGTAGGTGGGTTTGAGCCCCAGCATTTT. Translated: CSVGVGGFEPQHF. The full variable domain, in which reference TRBV29-1 and TRBJ1-5 provide the parts outside the CDR3, is SAVISQKPSRDICQRGTSLTIQCQVDSQVTMMFWYRQQPGQSLTLIATANQGSEATYESGFVIDKFPISRPNLTFSTLTVSNMSPEDSSIYLCSVGVGGFEPQHFGDGTRLSIL.

The count of this clone is one. CDR3 sequence reads: CAITLNGDQNTEAFF. The CDR3 DNA sequence: TGTGCCATCACCCTGAATGGGGACCAGAACACTGAAGCTTTCTTT. V and J are TRBV10-3 and TRBJ1-1; D is perhaps TRBD1 (5 bases). CDR3 size: 15 residues. Trimming removed 7 bases at V and 1 base at J, with 16 bases between. Germline CDR1 reads ENHRY; CDR2 reads SYGVKD.

The genes are TRBV9 and TRBJ1-5; D is possibly TRBD1 (6 bases). This CDR3 is 17 amino acids long. The germline V gene encodes CDR1 SGDLS and CDR2 YYNGEE. Trimming left V 0 bases short and J 0 bases short, with 13 bases between. For the CDR3, the DNA is TGTGCCAGCAGCGTAGATCAAGGGGGGGTTAGCAATCAGCCCCAGCATTTT. Translating gives CASSVDQGGVSNQPQHF.

The CDR3 reads CASSGAGRINGYTF. The DNA for the CDR3 is TGTGCCAGCAGCGGGGCAGGAAGGATAAATGGCTACACCTTC. The rearrangement joins TRBV9 to TRBJ1-2; no definite D call. The germline CDR1 and CDR2 sequences are SGDLS and YYNGEE. The CDR3 consists of 14 residues. Between the trimmed V and J ends, which lost 3 bases and 6 bases, there was a span of 15 bases.

The chain is built from TRBV6-5 and TRBJ1-2; TRBD1 aligns across 7 bases. After removal of 0 bases from V and 6 bases from J, the junction contained 7 bases not matched to a gene. Germline values: CDR1 MNHEY, CDR2 SVGAGI. CDR3 length: 15 residues. CDR3 sequence: CASSYSRQGVHGYTF. The CDR3, as DNA: TGTGCCAGCAGTTACTCGAGACAGGGAGTCCATGGCTACACCTTC.